This TCR beta chain was identified during a study of blood T cell repertoires in COVID-19. Trimming cost V 6 bases and J 7 bases, with 10 bases left between them. CDR3 length equals 12 residues. Looked up from germline, CDR1 is SNHLY and CDR2 is FYNNEI. Ages ranged from 18 to 89 years, with residence in about 24 US areas. Participants reported their clinical history, and cohort assignment relied on those reports. Cohort 3 donors counted as recovered after two negative PCRs, clearance, or resolved symptoms. Per the study methods: Amplification of reference gene primers provided the estimated nucleated cell counts. Repertoires were generated with immunoSEQ multiplex PCR, while TCRdb's copy carries only in-frame clones and drops some. That table is the source of V, J and clone size, and D and trimming were worked out from the DNA. This table has under 150,000 clones, around 79% appearing once.

Material: PBMCs or T cells enriched from blood (not recorded which). The chain combines TRBV2 with TRBJ2-1, with TRBD2 as a possible D gene (5 bases). This TCR was sampled from a woman aged 50 to 60 who had recovered from COVID-19. The CDR3 sequence is CASRLAGNEQFF. The DNA for the CDR3 is TGTGCCAGCAGGCTAGCTGGTAATGAGCAGTTCTTC.